This T cell receptor beta chain derives from a study of memory CD4+ T cells and cytomegalovirus serostatus (dated by TCRdb to between 2018 and 2020). Concerning the study at large: The cohort comprised roughly 35 healthy Belgian adults, 9 CMV seropositive and about 24 CMV seronegative. To replicate a published TCR-based CMV serostatus classifier, the study sequenced CD4+ memory TCRbeta repertoires from a Belgian cohort whose cytomegalovirus serostatus was known. The paper as a whole reports these results and caveats: Of under 200 previously reported CMV-associated TCRbeta sequences, around 70 appeared in the CD4+ memory repertoires, each in one to five individuals. Unlike the original study, which covered naive and memory CD4+ and CD8+ populations, the Belgian study sequenced only CD4+CD45RO+ memory cells. CMV serostatus prediction reached a median bootstrapped AUC of roughly 0.95 with the original framework and 0.91 with a US-trained random forest. The results were read as suggesting that the CMV-associated TCR signature is, for the most part, present in the CD4+ memory repertoire. A median bootstrapped AUC of 0.95 with a 95% CI of 0.76-1.00 was achieved on the Belgian cohort by the original-framework classifier.

Single viable CD3+CD4+CD8-CD45RO+ cells were sorted as memory CD4+ T cells on a FACSAria II. CMV serostatus was assessed using a Roche Elecsys assay, by which serum IgG against CMV pp150, pp28, p38 and p52 was detected. After thawing, total CD4+ T cells were enriched by positive selection with CD4 magnetic microbeads. The samples came from a different study that was designed specifically to examine the CD4+ T cell memory repertoire. Peripheral blood mononuclear cells were isolated and cryopreserved according to standard operating procedures, and serum was stored at -80 degrees C. Staining used CD3-PerCP (BW264/56), CD4-APC (RPA-T4), CD45RO-PE (UCHT1) and CD8-Pacific Orange (3B5) antibodies, with Sytox blue excluding non-viable cells. This clone appeared a few times. Its cognate antigen has yet to be identified. Base qualities are not recorded, but no much larger clone differs from it by a single base.

Genomic DNA was extracted from sorted cells with the Quick-DNA Microprep Kit. TCRbeta DNA was amplified with the immunoSEQ hsTCRbeta kit following the manufacturer's protocol. An Illumina MiSeq instrument was used to sequence the TCRbeta libraries. Per the authors' processing: Following removal of out-of-frame sequences, 2.3 million or so distinct TCRbeta sequences were retained, with an average of around 70,000 per individual. Each individual was scored according to the count of roughly 170 previously reported CMV-associated TCRbeta sequences and the total productive distinct TCRbeta count. A beta-binomial model was reimplemented in Python, and scikit-learn random forests with default parameters were trained on data from the US cohort. Classifier performance on the Belgian cohort was summarized as median AUC with percentile confidence intervals calculated over 10,000 bootstrap iterations. This immuneACCESS table, as held by TCRdb, lists in-frame sequences with V and J called but not all clones. Of the missing ones, under half trace to an unresolved V gene in checked studies; the others have no known cause. V and J calls plus clone size are reproduced from that table; the DNA served to infer D and trimming. Here the sample has over 55,000 clones; more than 60% occur a single time. Approximately 0.82% of the sample is in the top ten clones.

What was sequenced was memory CD4+ T cells from blood. This TCR came from an adult in good health and CMV-seronegative.

Here is the DNA: TGTGCCAGCAGCCAGTCCCGTTTGGGCAAACTGTTTTTT. Its translation reads: CASSQSRLGKLFF. The rearranged segments are TRBV14 and TRBJ1-4; the D gene is not confidently resolved. V drops 3 bases and J drops 11 bases, leaving 13 bases in between. CDR1 SGHDN and CDR2 FVKESK were looked up in the germline V gene. Inclusive of the bounding cysteine and phenylalanine, the CDR3 is 13 residues long. Only the CDR3 DNA is retained, 39 bases long and in frame from the first base.